This entry lists 28 T cell receptor beta chains sequenced from one sample in a study of blood T cells in healthy people across ages. Sample-barcoded 5' priming and a J-beta primer mix drove a second PCR of about 7 to 12 cycles. MiXCR was run by TCRdb on the 5' RACE reads, yielding one entry per CDR3 protein. This sample yields over 500,000 distinct CDR3 sequences, of which roughly a quarter are seen a single time; approximately 3.6% belongs to the top ten. This sample was also put to use in a study of T cells of mothers and their children.

The sequenced material came from blood. Source of these receptors: a boy younger than 10 in good health.

This clonotype was found once. Given a much more abundant clone one base away, this may be a read error. The chain carries TRBV6-5 and TRBJ1-5, with 7 positions matching TRBD1. This CDR3 has 13 amino acids. CDR1 MNHEY and CDR2 SVGAGI come from the germline V gene. V lost 6 bases, J lost 5 bases, and 4 bases stayed unmatched. The CDR3 nucleotides read TGTGCCAGCAGCCGGGACAGCGATCAGCCCCAGCATTTT. Its protein product is CASSRDSDQPQHF.

The chain couples TRBV20-1 to TRBJ1-2; 9 nucleotides agree with TRBD1. The V gene end was trimmed by 4 bases and the J gene end by 5 bases; junction bases not matched to a gene: 5. Germline V gives CDR1 DFQATT, CDR2 SNEGSKA (reference sequence). This CDR3 region has 13 residues. CDR3 sequence reads: CSANRGQVYGYTF. CDR3 DNA: TGCAGTGCTAACAGGGGGCAGGTTTATGGCTACACCTTC.

The chain has TRBV7-9 and TRBJ2-3; D gene ambiguous. CDR3 length equals 12 residues. The germline V gene encodes CDR1 SEHNR and CDR2 FQNEAQ (reference sequence). Between the trimmed V and J ends, which lost 1 base and 10 bases, there was a span of 9 bases. CDR3 sequence reads: CASSLDPGPQYF. The CDR3 DNA reads TGTGCCAGCAGCTTAGATCCTGGTCCGCAGTATTTT.

This clonotype was detected many times. The chain joins TRBV7-2 to TRBJ2-5; 9 bases fit TRBD2. J gave up 3 bases and V 1 base, and 6 bases lay outside the gene matches. CDR3 length: 16 amino acids. The V gene's germline CDR1 is SGHTA and CDR2 FQGNSA. CDR3 residues: CASSLDAAGGKETQYF. Written as DNA, the CDR3 is TGTGCCAGCAGCTTAGATGCGGCGGGAGGGAAAGAGACCCAGTACTTC.

V is TRBV20-1 and J is TRBJ2-1; 8 bases line up with TRBD2. CDR3 size: 13 residues. Germline-derived CDR1 and CDR2 are DFQATT and SNEGSKA (reference sequence). Germline trimming cut 3 bases from V and 10 bases from J; bases unmatched to any gene: 8. This CDR3 is CSASGLAGSEQFF. The DNA of the CDR3 is TGCAGTGCTAGCGGGCTAGCGGGTTCCGAGCAGTTCTTC.

This clonotype was counted a few times. The CDR3 coding sequence is TGTGCCAGCAGCTTAGGGGTGGGGGGTGTTCGGGAGACCCAGTACTTC. It yields the protein CASSLGVGGVRETQYF. The rearrangement links TRBV7-2 to TRBJ2-5; maybe TRBD2 (6 bases). The V gene's germline CDR1 is SGHTA and CDR2 FQGNSA. The CDR3 is made up of 16 amino acids. The V gene lost 1 base and the J gene lost 5 bases, with 17 bases spanning the gap.

This clonotype was counted between two and nine times. The genes are TRBV7-9 and TRBJ2-3; tentatively, D is TRBD2 (5 bases). V dropped 8 bases and J dropped 2 bases, with 14 bases sitting between them. CDR1 is SEHNR and CDR2 is FQNEAQ in the germline V gene (reference sequence). The CDR3 runs to 14 residues. CDR3 nucleotide sequence: TGTGCCAGCCTTCTACCGGGAAACACAGATACGCAGTATTTT. It encodes CASLLPGNTDTQYF.

The chain links TRBV6-1 to TRBJ2-1; 15 bases align to TRBD2. The CDR3 runs 19 residues. The germline V gene has CDR1 MNHNS and CDR2 SASEGT. The V and J ends lost 6 bases and 1 base, in that order; junction bases with no gene match: 10. The CDR3 protein is CASSRTSGGAWTSYNEQFF. CDR3 DNA sequence: TGTGCCAGCAGCCGGACTAGCGGGGGGGCCTGGACATCCTACAATGAGCAGTTCTTC.

This clonotype was detected a few times. The V and J genes are TRBV12-3 or TRBV12-4 and TRBJ1-5, with 7 bases aligning to TRBD1. This CDR3 has 15 residues. The V and J ends lost 5 bases and 2 bases, in that order; junction bases with no gene match: 6. The CDR3: CASSKAGGGNQPQHF. The CDR3, as DNA: TGTGCCAGCAGTAAGGCAGGGGGAGGCAATCAGCCCCAGCATTTT.

The chain has TRBV7-2 and TRBJ1-1; D is perhaps TRBD1 (5 bases). The CDR3 runs 14 residues. Deletions cut 1 base from V and 6 bases from J, with 12 bases between. Germline-derived CDR1 and CDR2 are SGHTA and FQGNSA. CDR3 sequence: CASSLVGLLPEAFF. CDR3 bases: TGTGCCAGCAGCTTAGTGGGACTTCTTCCTGAAGCTTTCTTT.

In nucleotides, the CDR3 is TGTGCCAGCAGCCAAAACCTGGCTGGTTGGGAGACCCAGTACTTC. It translates to CASSQNLAGWETQYF. The J gene is TRBJ2-5, the V gene TRBV14; D gene unclear. This CDR3 is 15 amino acids long. Germline lookup yields CDR1 SGHDN and CDR2 FVKESK. V lost 2 bases, J lost 5 bases, and 15 bases lay in between.

The rearrangement links TRBV10-2 to TRBJ2-5, with D hard to call. The tail of the sequence fits TRBJ2-7 better, so the J call may be wrong. The CDR3 is made up of 13 amino acids. CDR1 is WSHSY and CDR2 is SAAADI in the germline V gene. The CDR3 sequence: CASTKGSYYEQYF. The DNA for the CDR3 is TGCGCCAGCACCAAGGGATCGTACTACGAGCAGTACTTC.

The chain employs TRBV6-2 or TRBV6-3 and TRBJ2-7; 7 positions agree with TRBD1. Germline CDR1 and CDR2: MNHEY and SVGEGT. The CDR3 is 13 amino acids. The V segment lost 4 bases and the J segment 5 bases; nucleotides outside the gene matches: 5. The chain's CDR3 is CASSSTQGNEQYF. The CDR3 nucleotides read TGTGCCAGCAGTTCAACACAGGGGAACGAGCAGTACTTC.

Only a few counts were recorded for this clonotype. The chain employs TRBV2 and TRBJ2-7, with 9 bases identical to TRBD1. Per germline, CDR1 SNHLY and CDR2 FYNNEI. The V and J ends lost 6 bases and 2 bases, in that order; junction bases with no gene match: 5. There are 14 residues in the CDR3. CDR3 sequence: CASREGQGTYEQYF. The CDR3 bases are TGTGCCAGCAGGGAGGGACAGGGCACCTACGAGCAGTACTTC.

This chain links TRBV12-3 or TRBV12-4 with TRBJ2-5; 8 nucleotides match TRBD1. The J segment lost 5 bases and the V segment lost 2 bases, leaving 10 bases of the junction unmatched. The CDR3 loop spans 16 amino acids. The CDR3 protein is CASSLTAGGAGETQYF. The CDR3 DNA reads as TGTGCCAGCAGTTTAACGGCAGGGGGCGCGGGGGAGACCCAGTACTTC.

This clonotype was seen a handful of times. The J gene is TRBJ2-5, the V gene TRBV7-6; D not certain. There are 15 residues in the CDR3. Trimming removed 0 bases from V and 4 bases from J, with 12 bases in between. The V gene's germline CDR1 is SGHVS and CDR2 FNYEAQ. The chain's CDR3 is CASSLAVKFGETQYF. CDR3 sequence (DNA): TGTGCCAGCAGCTTAGCGGTCAAGTTTGGAGAGACCCAGTACTTC.

This clonotype came up a few times. V gene TRBV12-3 or TRBV12-4 combines with J gene TRBJ2-1, with unresolved D. This CDR3 spans 15 amino acids. With 6 bases removed from V and 5 bases from J, the gap between germline ends came to 17 bases. CDR3 protein: CASSPMQAVNNEQFF. The CDR3 DNA sequence: TGTGCCAGCAGCCCGATGCAAGCTGTGAACAATGAGCAGTTCTTC.

The V call is TRBV12-3 or TRBV12-4, the J call TRBJ2-7, with TRBD2 identical over 7 bases. Germline trimming cut 4 bases from V and 7 bases from J; bases unmatched to any gene: 13. The CDR3 sequence is 15 residues long. The CDR3 is CASSWGLTPAKEQYF. CDR3 nucleotides: TGTGCCAGCAGTTGGGGACTAACCCCAGCAAAAGAGCAGTACTTC.

This clonotype was picked up a small number of times. The CDR3 region has the DNA TGCGCCAGCAGCTACTGGGGGAGAAGCGGCACCATATATTTT. It encodes CASSYWGRSGTIYF. The rearrangement links TRBV5-1 to TRBJ1-3, with a possible D match to TRBD1 (5 bases). Germline V gene data show CDR1 as SGHRS and CDR2 as YFSETQ. V shed 3 bases and J shed 9 bases, with 16 bases lying between them. The CDR3 runs to 14 residues.

The gene calls are TRBV7-2 and TRBJ2-6; the match to TRBD2 covers 10 bases. The CDR3 extends over 18 amino acids. CDR1 is SGHTA, CDR2 FQGNSA, per germline. Trimming cost V 1 base and J 2 bases; bases outside gene matches: 5. CDR3 in DNA: TGTGCCAGCAGCTTAGGGCTAGCGGGGGTAGCTGGGGCCAACGTCCTGACTTTC. Translation: CASSLGLAGVAGANVLTF.

The V gene is TRBV7-9, the J gene TRBJ2-7; D ambiguous. Germline CDR1 and CDR2: SEHNR and FQNEAQ (reference sequence). V dropped 7 bases and J dropped 0 bases, with 7 bases sitting between them. CDR3 length equals 12 residues. This CDR3 is CASTDSSYEQYF. The CDR3 nucleotides are TGTGCCAGCACGGATAGCTCCTACGAGCAGTACTTC.

DNA of the CDR3: TGTGCCAGCAGCTTAGAGTGGACTAGCGGCTACAATGAGCAGTTCTTC. Its protein is CASSLEWTSGYNEQFF. The rearrangement uses TRBV7-6 and TRBJ2-1, with 10 nucleotides matching TRBD2. With 1 base clipped from V and 3 bases from J, the junction kept 3 bases outside the gene matches. The germline V gene encodes CDR1 SGHVS and CDR2 FNYEAQ. The CDR3 loop spans 16 amino acids. The full variable domain, its missing parts supplied by reference TRBV7-6 and TRBJ2-1, is GAGVSQSPRYKVTKRGQDVALRCDPISGHVSLYWYRQALGQGPEFLTYFNYEAQQDKSGLPNDRFSAERPEGSISTLTIQRTEQRDSAMYRCASSLEWTSGYNEQFFGPGTRLTVL.

The genes are TRBV3-1 and TRBJ2-1; perhaps TRBD2 as D (5 bases). This CDR3 has 14 amino acids. V gave up 1 base and J gave up 8 bases, with 12 bases separating them. Per germline, CDR1 LGHDT and CDR2 YNNKEL (reference sequence). The CDR3 DNA sequence: TGTGCCAGCAGCCAAGCTAGCACGAAGGATGAGCAGTTCTTC. Protein product: CASSQASTKDEQFF.

This clonotype was found a few times. Here the CDR3 reads CASFLQGAGNTEAFF. The CDR3 DNA reads as TGTGCCAGCTTCTTACAGGGGGCTGGGAACACTGAAGCTTTCTTT. The chain is built from TRBV18 and TRBJ1-1, with 9 positions matching TRBD1. Trimming cost V 7 bases and J 1 base; bases outside gene matches: 7. Germline V gene sequence: CDR1 KGHSH, CDR2 LQKENI. The CDR3 is 15 residues long.

This clonotype turned up a few times. The CDR3 sequence is CASSGPGFNEQFF. The CDR3 DNA reads as TGTGCCAGCAGTGGGCCGGGGTTCAATGAGCAGTTCTTC. The rearrangement uses TRBV6-2 or TRBV6-3 and TRBJ2-1, with D tentatively TRBD2 (5 bases). Germline V gene sequence: CDR1 MNHEY, CDR2 SVGEGT. With 5 bases removed from V and 6 bases from J, the gap between germline ends came to 11 bases. This CDR3 is 13 amino acids long.

The chain uses TRBV7-9 and TRBJ1-1, with D perhaps TRBD1 (5 bases). Trimming took off 5 bases at V and 6 bases at J, with 16 bases between the two ends. The germline V gene has CDR1 SEHNR and CDR2 FQNEAQ (reference sequence). The length of the CDR3 is 14 residues. DNA for the CDR3: TGTGCCAGCAGCCGATTTGGCAGGGACCCTGAAGCTTTCTTT. Translation: CASSRFGRDPEAFF. Using reference TRBV7-9 and TRBJ1-1 for the parts outside the CDR3, the full variable domain is DTGVSQNPRHKITKRGQNVTFRCDPISEHNRLYWYRQTLGQGPEFLTYFQNEAQLEKSRLLSDRFSAERPKGSFSTLEIQRTEQGDSAMYLCASSRFGRDPEAFFGQGTRLTVV.

The chain carries TRBV5-4 and TRBJ2-1; D is possibly TRBD1 or TRBD2 (5 bases each). Germline CDR1 is SGHNT and CDR2 is YYREEE (reference sequence). CDR3 size: 16 residues. Trimming removed 3 bases at V and 0 bases at J, with 13 bases between. This chain's CDR3 is CASSSRGPSSYNEQFF. CDR3 bases: TGTGCCAGCAGCTCGAGGGGCCCAAGCTCCTACAATGAGCAGTTCTTC.

This clonotype occurred a few times. The J gene is TRBJ1-5, the V gene TRBV6-2 or TRBV6-3; D remains unclear. V lost 6 bases and J 4 bases, leaving 13 bases between the germline ends. This CDR3 has 14 residues. Germline loops: CDR1 MNHEY, CDR2 SVGEGT. The CDR3 DNA reads TGTGCCAGCAGCAACGGACGGCTGAATCAGCCCCAGCATTTT. It codes for CASSNGRLNQPQHF.